The 20 T cell receptor beta chains in this list originate from one sample, sequenced in a study of cytotoxic CD8 clonotypes in ibrutinib-treated CLL. Data came from immunoSEQ multiplex PCR; TCRdb stores just in-frame clones and leaves some out. Here the sample spans about 140,000 clones, about 80% being singletons. The sample consisted of PBMCs, taken after 12 months of ibrutinib treatment. All receptors come from a human donor with chronic lymphocytic leukemia.

The chain couples TRBV30 to TRBJ2-3; 10 bases map to TRBD2. V shed 3 bases and J 5 bases; nucleotides not matched to a gene: 8. The length of the CDR3 is 15 residues. Germline CDR1 GTSNPN, CDR2 SVGIG (reference sequence). CDR3: CAWSGLAAFLDTQYF. CDR3 coding DNA: TGTGCCTGGAGCGGACTAGCGGCTTTTCTAGATACGCAGTATTTT.

There are a few counts of this clone. J is TRBJ1-4 and V is TRBV9; D is undetermined. The CDR3 loop spans 15 amino acids. Germline CDR1 is SGDLS and CDR2 is YYNGEE. V lost 1 base, J lost 3 bases, and 10 bases lay in between. The CDR3 region is CASSVNGLANEKLFF. CDR3 DNA: TGTGCCAGCAGCGTAAATGGGTTGGCTAATGAAAAACTGTTTTTT.

This clone has only a few counts. The rearrangement links TRBV30 to TRBJ1-1; the D is unclear. Germline lookup yields CDR1 GTSNPN and CDR2 SVGIG (reference sequence). The CDR3 sequence is 15 residues long. Trimming removed 1 base from V and 1 base from J, with 13 bases in between. The CDR3 DNA reads TGTGCCTGGAGTGGATTCGGCAGGACGAACACTGAAGCTTTCTTT. Translated: CAWSGFGRTNTEAFF.

This clone has only a few counts. This chain uses TRBV6-1 with TRBJ1-2, with D perhaps TRBD1 (5 bases). In germline, CDR1 is MNHNS, CDR2 SASEGT. CDR3 length: 11 residues. Trimming shortened V by 6 bases and J by 10 bases, and 12 bases separated the two germline ends. The CDR3 nucleotides read TGTGCCAGCAGGTTGGCAGGGCTCTACACCTTC. It yields the protein CASRLAGLYTF.

This chain uses TRBV19 with TRBJ2-5; D assignment may be TRBD1 or TRBD2 (5 bases each). V lost 3 bases and J 0 bases, leaving 11 bases between the germline ends. The V gene's germline CDR1 is LNHDA and CDR2 SQIVND (reference sequence). This CDR3 region has 15 residues. The CDR3 reads CASSIPGTNQETQYF. The CDR3 DNA reads TGTGCCAGTAGTATTCCAGGGACCAACCAAGAGACCCAGTACTTC.

Comment on this clone: At one boundary the junction diverges from the germline segment, which might be a read error. The V call is TRBV7-2, the J call TRBJ1-1; TRBD1 aligns across 7 bases. CDR3 length: 14 residues. CDR1 is SGHTA and CDR2 is FQGNSA in the germline V gene. This CDR3 reads CASSVATGYTEAFF. CDR3 DNA: TGTGCCAGCAGCGTAGCGACAGGGTACACTGAAGCTTTCTTT.

The rearrangement uses TRBV6-5 and TRBJ1-2; TRBD1 is a possible D gene (5 bases). Trimming stripped 5 bases from V and 2 bases from J, with 15 bases between. The CDR3 contains 15 residues. CDR1 is MNHEY and CDR2 is SVGAGI in the germline V gene. The CDR3 DNA is TGTGCCAGCAGTAACCTGAGGGGTTCAAACTATGGCTACACCTTC. Translation: CASSNLRGSNYGYTF.

The chain combines TRBV5-1 with TRBJ1-3; no clear D gene. CDR1 and CDR2 from the germline V gene are SGHRS and YFSETQ. The CDR3 extends over 14 amino acids. V gave up 2 bases and J gave up 2 bases, with 8 bases separating them. The CDR3: CASSFSGAGNTIYF. In nucleotides, the CDR3 is TGCGCCAGCAGCTTTTCCGGCGCTGGAAACACCATATATTTT.

The rearrangement uses TRBV6-5 and TRBJ2-2, with 8 bases matching TRBD1. The CDR3 has 14 residues. Germline V gene data show CDR1 as MNHEY and CDR2 as SVGAGI. The ends lost 11 bases at V and 5 bases at J; junction bases unmatched: 10. CDR3 region: CAPSQGAATGELFF. CDR3 DNA: TGTGCCCCCTCGCAGGGGGCAGCGACCGGGGAGCTGTTTTTT.

The J gene is TRBJ1-6, the V gene TRBV7-2; a weak D match, TRBD1 (5 bases). V lost 4 bases to trimming and J lost 5 bases, with 15 bases between them. This CDR3 spans 16 amino acids. Looked up from germline, CDR1 is SGHTA and CDR2 is FQGNSA. CDR3 nucleotides: TGTGCCAGCAGCTCCCGCGGGGCGCCAAATAATTCACCCCTCCACTTT. Residues: CASSSRGAPNNSPLHF. The full variable domain, rest sourced from reference TRBV7-2 and TRBJ1-6, is GAGVSQSPSNKVTEKGKDVELRCDPISGHTALYWYRQSLGQGLEFLIYFQGNSAPDKSGLPSDRFSAERTGGSVSTLTIQRTQQEDSAVYLCASSSRGAPNNSPLHFGNGTRLTVT.

In its sample, this clone was seen a few times. This chain joins TRBV18 and TRBJ1-5, with 7 bases identical to TRBD1. Germline values: CDR1 KGHSH, CDR2 LQKENI. V shed 4 bases and J 2 bases; nucleotides not matched to a gene: 2. CDR3 size: 14 residues. CDR3 protein: CASSRTGGNQPQHF. CDR3 DNA: TGTGCCAGCTCACGGACAGGTGGCAATCAGCCCCAGCATTTT.

Regarding this clone: The sample contains more than one DNA sequence encoding this CDR3. This chain joins TRBV9 and TRBJ2-1; D ambiguous. In germline, CDR1 is SGDLS, CDR2 YYNGEE. The CDR3 sequence is 14 residues long. The V end lost 0 bases, the J end lost 1 base, and 5 bases lay between the germline ends. The CDR3 DNA reads TGTGCCAGCAGCGTAGACGGATCCTACAATGAGCAGTTCTTC. Amino acids: CASSVDGSYNEQFF. Looking up the rest from reference TRBV9 and TRBJ2-1 gives the full variable domain: DSGVTQTPKHLITATGQRVTLRCSPRSGDLSVYWYQQSLDQGLQFLIQYYNGEERAKGNILERFSAQQFPDLHSELNLSSLELGDSALYFCASSVDGSYNEQFFGPGTRLTVL.

The chain links TRBV9 to TRBJ2-7; 7 bases align to TRBD2. The CDR3 totals 14 residues. V trimming: 1 base; J trimming: 5 bases; junction bases outside the gene matches: 6. The germline CDR1 and CDR2 sequences are SGDLS and YYNGEE. CDR3 protein: CASSVFWEGDEQYF. In nucleotides, the CDR3 is TGTGCCAGCAGCGTATTTTGGGAGGGAGACGAGCAGTACTTC.

This chain uses TRBV28 with TRBJ1-4; possible D gene TRBD1, 5 bases. Germline CDR1 is MDHEN and CDR2 is SYDVKM. V lost 3 bases to trimming and J lost 7 bases, with 12 bases between them. The CDR3 spans 14 residues. CDR3 loop: CASSLRGVGEKLFF. The CDR3 nucleotides are TGTGCCAGCAGTTTGAGAGGGGTGGGTGAAAAACTGTTTTTT.

The genes are TRBV6-1 and TRBJ1-1; D not resolved. V lost 2 bases to trimming and J lost 0 bases, with 10 bases between them. The CDR3 consists of 15 residues. Germline assignment: CDR1 MNHNS and CDR2 SASEGT. The CDR3 nucleotides are TGTGCCAGCAGTGAATCCCCCCTGTTGAACACTGAAGCTTTCTTT. This gives the protein CASSESPLLNTEAFF.

This sequence joins TRBV7-3 and TRBJ2-7; 7 bases line up with TRBD1. Germline loops: CDR1 SGHTA, CDR2 FQGTGA. The J segment lost 1 base and the V segment lost 5 bases, leaving 2 bases of the junction unmatched. This CDR3 has 13 residues. The CDR3 loop is CASSPTGSYEQYF. CDR3 in DNA: TGTGCCAGCAGCCCGACAGGGTCCTACGAGCAGTACTTC.

The CDR3 DNA sequence: TGTGCCAGTAGCGGAACAGGGGTGGGAGATACGCAGTATTTT. Its translation: CASSGTGVGDTQYF. This rearrangement joins TRBV19 to TRBJ2-3; 7 bases map to TRBD1. The germline V gene has CDR1 LNHDA and CDR2 SQIVND (reference sequence). The CDR3 extends over 14 amino acids. Trimming at V came to 6 bases and at J to 5 bases, leaving 8 bases not matched to a gene.

This chain connects TRBV7-3 to TRBJ1-1; no clear D gene. CDR1 is SGHTA, CDR2 FQGTGA, per germline. V was trimmed by 5 bases and J by 5 bases, leaving 3 bases between them. CDR3 length equals 10 residues. For the CDR3, the DNA is TGTGCCAGCAGCGGTACTGAAGCTTTCTTT. Amino acid sequence: CASSGTEAFF.

This chain connects TRBV6-5 to TRBJ2-2; D gene uncertain. Trimming shortened V by 7 bases and J by 4 bases, and 13 bases separated the two germline ends. Germline lookup yields CDR1 MNHEY and CDR2 SVGAGI. This CDR3 is 14 amino acids long. CDR3 in DNA: TGTGCCAGCACCTTAAGCACGGCCACCGGGGAGCTGTTTTTT. This translates into CASTLSTATGELFF.

This chain links TRBV11-1 with TRBJ1-2; D may be TRBD1 (5 bases). Trimming stripped 4 bases from V and 1 base from J, with 10 bases between. CDR1 and CDR2 from the germline V gene are SGHAT and FQDESV (reference sequence). The CDR3 is 14 amino acids. The CDR3 nucleotides read TGTGCCAGCAGCTCACAGACAGTTAACTATGGCTACACCTTC. Protein product: CASSSQTVNYGYTF.